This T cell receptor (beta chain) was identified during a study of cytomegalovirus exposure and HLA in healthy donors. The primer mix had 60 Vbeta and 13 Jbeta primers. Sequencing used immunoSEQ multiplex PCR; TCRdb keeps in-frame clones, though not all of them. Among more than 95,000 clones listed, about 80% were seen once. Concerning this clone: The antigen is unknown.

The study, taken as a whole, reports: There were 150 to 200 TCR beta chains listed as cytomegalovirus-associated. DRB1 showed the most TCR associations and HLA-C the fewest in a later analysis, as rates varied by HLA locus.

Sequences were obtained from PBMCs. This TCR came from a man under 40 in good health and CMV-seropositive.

Here the CDR3 DNA reads TGTGCCAGCAGTGAGACAGGTTTCATTTCACCCCTCCACTTT. The encoded protein is CASSETGFISPLHF. The chain recombines TRBV2 with TRBJ1-6; D perhaps matches TRBD1 (6 bases). The CDR3 runs 14 residues. V lost 3 bases and J 9 bases, leaving 12 bases between the germline ends. Germline CDR1 SNHLY, CDR2 FYNNEI.